The 23 T cell receptor beta chains in this list originate from one sample, sequenced in a study of Tregs in tolerant kidney transplant recipients. Libraries were prepared by immunoSEQ multiplex PCR; TCRdb keeps only in-frame clonotypes and omits some of them. The table records 35,000 to 50,000 clones, nearly 97% of them present only once. No antigen is known for these receptors. Sequencing was performed on Tregs from blood cultured with allogeneic cells. The receptors were gathered from a human donor in good health.

The genes are TRBV15 and TRBJ1-3; 8 positions agree with TRBD1. CDR3 size: 17 residues. J gave up 3 bases and V 1 base, and 8 bases lay outside the gene matches. Germline V gene lookup returns CDR1 LNHNV and CDR2 YYDKDF (reference sequence). CDR3 region: CATSRARQGAVGNTIYF. The CDR3 region has the DNA TGTGCCACCAGCAGAGCGCGGCAGGGGGCAGTTGGAAACACCATATATTTT.

The V gene is TRBV9, the J gene TRBJ2-7, with D tentatively TRBD2 (5 bases). The CDR3 sequence is 16 residues long. V was trimmed by 4 bases and J by 2 bases, leaving 19 bases between them. From germline, CDR1 is SGDLS and CDR2 YYNGEE. CDR3: CASSPRTYTGTYEQYF. The CDR3 nucleotides read TGTGCCAGCAGCCCTCGGACGTATACGGGGACCTACGAGCAGTACTTC.

This sequence joins TRBV5-1 and TRBJ2-5; 9 nucleotides line up with TRBD2. This CDR3 spans 16 amino acids. Germline V CDR1 and CDR2: SGHRS, YFSETQ. V lost 0 bases and J lost 4; bases outside the gene matches: 7. CDR3 sequence (DNA): TGCGCCAGCAGCTTGGTATCGGCGGGAGGGGCAGAGACCCAGTACTTC. This codes for CASSLVSAGGAETQYF.

J is TRBJ1-1 and V is TRBV29-1, with TRBD1 matching over 8 bases. Trimming took 4 bases from V and 9 from J; bases not matched to a gene: 4. Germline values: CDR1 SQVTM, CDR2 ANQGSEA. The CDR3 spans 11 residues. The CDR3 loop reads CSVGTGLKAFF. The DNA for the CDR3 is TGCAGCGTTGGGACAGGGCTAAAAGCTTTCTTT.

This chain uses TRBV5-1 with TRBJ1-2, with a possible D match to TRBD1 (6 bases). The CDR3 length is 18 residues. The V end was cut by 3 bases, the J end by 0 bases, with 21 bases between. Germline CDR1 is SGHRS and CDR2 is YFSETQ. CDR3: CASSSPRDKVVANYGYTF. Written as DNA, the CDR3 is TGCGCCAGCAGCTCTCCCCGGGACAAGGTAGTAGCTAACTATGGCTACACCTTC.

The chain carries TRBV6-1 and TRBJ2-1; D may be TRBD2 (6 bases). CDR1 is MNHNS and CDR2 is SASEGT in the germline V gene. This CDR3 spans 14 amino acids. V shed 6 bases and J shed 9 bases, with 18 bases lying between them. The CDR3 bases are TGTGCCAGCAGGCGGGACGTGCTTTCGGGTGAGCAGTTCTTC. It yields the protein CASRRDVLSGEQFF.

The chain joins TRBV7-8 to TRBJ2-7; the D gene is possibly TRBD2 (5 bases). Trimming took 3 bases from V and 6 from J, leaving 21 bases between them. This CDR3 spans 16 amino acids. Germline V gene data show CDR1 as SGHVS and CDR2 as FQNEAQ. CDR3 in amino acids: CASSFSPPPLGGEQYF. The CDR3 nucleotides read TGTGCCAGCAGCTTTTCTCCTCCGCCCCTCGGAGGCGAGCAGTACTTC.

V gene TRBV10-1 combines with J gene TRBJ2-5, with TRBD2 as a possible D gene (5 bases). CDR1 WNHNN and CDR2 SYGVQD come from the germline V gene (reference sequence). The CDR3 length is 13 residues. Trimming took off 0 bases at V and 7 bases at J, with 9 bases between the two ends. The CDR3 DNA reads TGCGCCAGCAGTGAGTCTAGAGGAGGGACCCAGTACTTC. Its protein product is CASSESRGGTQYF.

This chain links TRBV6-1 with TRBJ1-4; D uncertain. V gave up 4 bases and J gave up 8 bases, with 11 bases separating them. The germline CDR1 and CDR2 sequences are MNHNS and SASEGT. The CDR3 consists of 13 residues. The CDR3 bases are TGTGCCAGCAGTGTCGGGATTCAAGAAAAACTGTTTTTT. Its protein is CASSVGIQEKLFF.

The chain has TRBV9 and TRBJ1-2, with 9 nucleotides matching TRBD1. CDR3 length: 16 residues. Germline V gene lookup returns CDR1 SGDLS and CDR2 YYNGEE. With 3 bases clipped from V and 7 bases from J, the junction kept 13 bases outside the gene matches. CDR3 in amino acids: CASSARATGGAVGYTF. The CDR3 DNA is TGTGCCAGCAGCGCGAGAGCTACAGGGGGCGCGGTTGGCTACACCTTC.

J is TRBJ1-2 and V is TRBV5-8; D perhaps matches TRBD1 (5 bases). CDR3 size: 19 residues. V shed 5 bases and J shed 1 base, with 27 bases lying between them. Germline CDR1 and CDR2: SGHTS and YDEGEE. In DNA, the CDR3 is TGTGCCAGCAGTTGGGACGGAGGGCCTTTGTCGGATTATAACTATGGCTACACCTTC. It codes for CASSWDGGPLSDYNYGYTF. The complete variable domain, with remaining parts taken from reference TRBV5-8 and TRBJ1-2, reads EAGVTQSPTHLIKTRGQQATLRCSPISGHTSVYWYQQALGLGLQFLLWYDEGEERNRGNFPPRFSGRQFPNYSSELNVNALELEDSALYLCASSWDGGPLSDYNYGYTFGSGTRLTVV.

J is TRBJ1-6 and V is TRBV18; 7 bases match TRBD1. The CDR3 is 13 residues long. V was pared by 3 bases and J by 9 bases, with 2 bases of the junction left unmatched. The germline V gene has CDR1 KGHSH and CDR2 LQKENI. The CDR3 loop is CASSPRQGSPLHF. The CDR3 nucleotides read TGTGCCAGCTCACCTCGACAGGGTTCACCCCTCCACTTT.

The CDR3 loop reads CASSSPSGQFF. CDR3 in DNA: TGTGCCAGCAGCTCGCCGTCGGGCCAATTCTTC. The gene calls are TRBV11-2 and TRBJ2-1; D unresolved. Per the germline V gene, CDR1 is SGHAT and CDR2 is FQNNGV. This CDR3 has 11 residues. V dropped 4 bases and J dropped 16 bases, with 14 bases sitting between them.

This clone was found once. J is TRBJ2-2 and V is TRBV7-8; TRBD2 matches at 10 bases. The CDR3 loop spans 20 amino acids. V shed 5 bases and J 0 bases; nucleotides not matched to a gene: 15. Germline CDR1 reads SGHVS; CDR2 reads FQNEAQ. The CDR3 is CASSQPHPGSGRSNTGELFF. CDR3 coding DNA: TGTGCCAGCAGCCAACCCCACCCCGGTAGCGGGAGGTCGAACACCGGGGAGCTGTTTTTT.

V and J are TRBV6-5 and TRBJ2-5; 11 bases fit TRBD2. CDR1 MNHEY and CDR2 SVGAGI come from the germline V gene. This CDR3 comprises 15 residues. Trimming removed 5 bases from V and 6 bases from J; junction bases left unmatched: 8. CDR3 in amino acids: CASSLSGGAGKTQYF. In DNA, the CDR3 is TGTGCCAGCAGTCTTAGCGGGGGGGCCGGGAAGACCCAGTACTTC.

This chain links TRBV7-9 with TRBJ1-6; D is uncertain. The CDR3 runs 13 residues. V was clipped by 1 base and J by 9 bases, with 7 bases between them. In germline, CDR1 is SEHNR, CDR2 FQNEAQ (reference sequence). CDR3 sequence reads: CASSLGALSPLHF. CDR3 nucleotides: TGTGCCAGCAGCTTAGGTGCCCTTTCACCCCTCCACTTT.

In this sample, this clone turned up once. The rearrangement links TRBV29-1 to TRBJ2-7; 8 bases match TRBD1. V lost 7 bases, J lost 3 bases, and 5 bases stayed unmatched. The germline V gene encodes CDR1 SQVTM and CDR2 ANQGSEA. This CDR3 is built from 12 residues. CDR3 sequence (DNA): TGCAGCGGGGGGGACAGGCTCTACGAGCAGTACTTC. Its translation: CSGGDRLYEQYF.

CDR3 in DNA: TGTGCCAGCCAAGGAGTCGGGGAGCTGTTTTTT. Translated, it gives CASQGVGELFF. The chain carries TRBV7-9 and TRBJ2-2; D ambiguous. The CDR3 is 11 amino acids. Trimming left V 8 bases short and J 7 bases short, with 8 bases between. CDR1 and CDR2 (germline): SEHNR, FQNEAQ (reference sequence).

The rearrangement links TRBV10-1 to TRBJ2-5, with a tentative D call TRBD2 (6 bases). Trimming pared 11 bases from V and 9 bases from J, leaving 22 bases between. The CDR3 is 13 residues long. The germline V gene has CDR1 WNHNN and CDR2 SYGVQD (reference sequence). CDR3 sequence reads: CAVSREPWEAQYF. The DNA of the CDR3 is TGCGCCGTTTCCCGGGAGCCCTGGGAAGCCCAGTACTTC.

The chain recombines TRBV6-5 with TRBJ1-1; unclear D gene. Trimming left V 0 bases short and J 5 bases short, with 13 bases between. This CDR3 contains 15 residues. The germline gives CDR1 MNHEY, CDR2 SVGAGI. The CDR3 is CASSYSATRRTEAFF. CDR3 sequence (DNA): TGTGCCAGCAGTTACTCGGCTACACGAAGAACTGAAGCTTTCTTT.

J is TRBJ2-3 and V is TRBV7-8; D may be TRBD1 or TRBD2 (5 bases each). Trimming left V 4 bases short and J 1 base short, with 12 bases between. The germline V gene has CDR1 SGHVS and CDR2 FQNEAQ. The length of the CDR3 is 15 residues. CDR3 protein: CASSSWDPRTDTQYF. The CDR3 DNA sequence: TGTGCCAGCAGCTCGTGGGACCCCCGCACAGATACGCAGTATTTT.

CDR3 protein: CASIADRTYNEQFF. Here the CDR3 DNA reads TGTGCCTCTATAGCTGACAGGACCTACAATGAGCAGTTCTTC. The rearrangement links TRBV30 to TRBJ2-1; tentative D call: TRBD1 (6 bases). Germline loops: CDR1 GTSNPN, CDR2 SVGIG (reference sequence). The CDR3 is 14 amino acids. Trimming took off 7 bases at V and 2 bases at J, with 15 bases between the two ends.

The chain uses TRBV7-2 and TRBJ1-3, with D unresolved. CDR1 is SGHTA, CDR2 FQGNSA, per germline. CDR3 size: 16 residues. With 4 bases removed from V and 2 bases from J, the gap between germline ends came to 15 bases. For the CDR3, the DNA is TGTGCCAGCAGCTCGTTCCAGCCGGGGACTGGAAACACCATATATTTT. It is translated as CASSSFQPGTGNTIYF.